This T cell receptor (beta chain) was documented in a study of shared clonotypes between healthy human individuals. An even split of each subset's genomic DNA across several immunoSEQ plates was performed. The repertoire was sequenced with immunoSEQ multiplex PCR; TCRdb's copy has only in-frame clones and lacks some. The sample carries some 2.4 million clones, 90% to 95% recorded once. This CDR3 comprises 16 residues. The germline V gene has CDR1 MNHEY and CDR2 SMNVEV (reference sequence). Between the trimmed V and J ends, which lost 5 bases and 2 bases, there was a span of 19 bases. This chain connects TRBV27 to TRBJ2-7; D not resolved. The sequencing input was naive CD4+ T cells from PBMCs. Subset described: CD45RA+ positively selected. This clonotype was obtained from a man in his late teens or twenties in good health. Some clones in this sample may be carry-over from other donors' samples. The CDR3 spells CASSPLGSYDPYEQYF. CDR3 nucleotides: TGTGCCAGCAGTCCGCTGGGAAGTTATGATCCCTACGAGCAGTACTTC.